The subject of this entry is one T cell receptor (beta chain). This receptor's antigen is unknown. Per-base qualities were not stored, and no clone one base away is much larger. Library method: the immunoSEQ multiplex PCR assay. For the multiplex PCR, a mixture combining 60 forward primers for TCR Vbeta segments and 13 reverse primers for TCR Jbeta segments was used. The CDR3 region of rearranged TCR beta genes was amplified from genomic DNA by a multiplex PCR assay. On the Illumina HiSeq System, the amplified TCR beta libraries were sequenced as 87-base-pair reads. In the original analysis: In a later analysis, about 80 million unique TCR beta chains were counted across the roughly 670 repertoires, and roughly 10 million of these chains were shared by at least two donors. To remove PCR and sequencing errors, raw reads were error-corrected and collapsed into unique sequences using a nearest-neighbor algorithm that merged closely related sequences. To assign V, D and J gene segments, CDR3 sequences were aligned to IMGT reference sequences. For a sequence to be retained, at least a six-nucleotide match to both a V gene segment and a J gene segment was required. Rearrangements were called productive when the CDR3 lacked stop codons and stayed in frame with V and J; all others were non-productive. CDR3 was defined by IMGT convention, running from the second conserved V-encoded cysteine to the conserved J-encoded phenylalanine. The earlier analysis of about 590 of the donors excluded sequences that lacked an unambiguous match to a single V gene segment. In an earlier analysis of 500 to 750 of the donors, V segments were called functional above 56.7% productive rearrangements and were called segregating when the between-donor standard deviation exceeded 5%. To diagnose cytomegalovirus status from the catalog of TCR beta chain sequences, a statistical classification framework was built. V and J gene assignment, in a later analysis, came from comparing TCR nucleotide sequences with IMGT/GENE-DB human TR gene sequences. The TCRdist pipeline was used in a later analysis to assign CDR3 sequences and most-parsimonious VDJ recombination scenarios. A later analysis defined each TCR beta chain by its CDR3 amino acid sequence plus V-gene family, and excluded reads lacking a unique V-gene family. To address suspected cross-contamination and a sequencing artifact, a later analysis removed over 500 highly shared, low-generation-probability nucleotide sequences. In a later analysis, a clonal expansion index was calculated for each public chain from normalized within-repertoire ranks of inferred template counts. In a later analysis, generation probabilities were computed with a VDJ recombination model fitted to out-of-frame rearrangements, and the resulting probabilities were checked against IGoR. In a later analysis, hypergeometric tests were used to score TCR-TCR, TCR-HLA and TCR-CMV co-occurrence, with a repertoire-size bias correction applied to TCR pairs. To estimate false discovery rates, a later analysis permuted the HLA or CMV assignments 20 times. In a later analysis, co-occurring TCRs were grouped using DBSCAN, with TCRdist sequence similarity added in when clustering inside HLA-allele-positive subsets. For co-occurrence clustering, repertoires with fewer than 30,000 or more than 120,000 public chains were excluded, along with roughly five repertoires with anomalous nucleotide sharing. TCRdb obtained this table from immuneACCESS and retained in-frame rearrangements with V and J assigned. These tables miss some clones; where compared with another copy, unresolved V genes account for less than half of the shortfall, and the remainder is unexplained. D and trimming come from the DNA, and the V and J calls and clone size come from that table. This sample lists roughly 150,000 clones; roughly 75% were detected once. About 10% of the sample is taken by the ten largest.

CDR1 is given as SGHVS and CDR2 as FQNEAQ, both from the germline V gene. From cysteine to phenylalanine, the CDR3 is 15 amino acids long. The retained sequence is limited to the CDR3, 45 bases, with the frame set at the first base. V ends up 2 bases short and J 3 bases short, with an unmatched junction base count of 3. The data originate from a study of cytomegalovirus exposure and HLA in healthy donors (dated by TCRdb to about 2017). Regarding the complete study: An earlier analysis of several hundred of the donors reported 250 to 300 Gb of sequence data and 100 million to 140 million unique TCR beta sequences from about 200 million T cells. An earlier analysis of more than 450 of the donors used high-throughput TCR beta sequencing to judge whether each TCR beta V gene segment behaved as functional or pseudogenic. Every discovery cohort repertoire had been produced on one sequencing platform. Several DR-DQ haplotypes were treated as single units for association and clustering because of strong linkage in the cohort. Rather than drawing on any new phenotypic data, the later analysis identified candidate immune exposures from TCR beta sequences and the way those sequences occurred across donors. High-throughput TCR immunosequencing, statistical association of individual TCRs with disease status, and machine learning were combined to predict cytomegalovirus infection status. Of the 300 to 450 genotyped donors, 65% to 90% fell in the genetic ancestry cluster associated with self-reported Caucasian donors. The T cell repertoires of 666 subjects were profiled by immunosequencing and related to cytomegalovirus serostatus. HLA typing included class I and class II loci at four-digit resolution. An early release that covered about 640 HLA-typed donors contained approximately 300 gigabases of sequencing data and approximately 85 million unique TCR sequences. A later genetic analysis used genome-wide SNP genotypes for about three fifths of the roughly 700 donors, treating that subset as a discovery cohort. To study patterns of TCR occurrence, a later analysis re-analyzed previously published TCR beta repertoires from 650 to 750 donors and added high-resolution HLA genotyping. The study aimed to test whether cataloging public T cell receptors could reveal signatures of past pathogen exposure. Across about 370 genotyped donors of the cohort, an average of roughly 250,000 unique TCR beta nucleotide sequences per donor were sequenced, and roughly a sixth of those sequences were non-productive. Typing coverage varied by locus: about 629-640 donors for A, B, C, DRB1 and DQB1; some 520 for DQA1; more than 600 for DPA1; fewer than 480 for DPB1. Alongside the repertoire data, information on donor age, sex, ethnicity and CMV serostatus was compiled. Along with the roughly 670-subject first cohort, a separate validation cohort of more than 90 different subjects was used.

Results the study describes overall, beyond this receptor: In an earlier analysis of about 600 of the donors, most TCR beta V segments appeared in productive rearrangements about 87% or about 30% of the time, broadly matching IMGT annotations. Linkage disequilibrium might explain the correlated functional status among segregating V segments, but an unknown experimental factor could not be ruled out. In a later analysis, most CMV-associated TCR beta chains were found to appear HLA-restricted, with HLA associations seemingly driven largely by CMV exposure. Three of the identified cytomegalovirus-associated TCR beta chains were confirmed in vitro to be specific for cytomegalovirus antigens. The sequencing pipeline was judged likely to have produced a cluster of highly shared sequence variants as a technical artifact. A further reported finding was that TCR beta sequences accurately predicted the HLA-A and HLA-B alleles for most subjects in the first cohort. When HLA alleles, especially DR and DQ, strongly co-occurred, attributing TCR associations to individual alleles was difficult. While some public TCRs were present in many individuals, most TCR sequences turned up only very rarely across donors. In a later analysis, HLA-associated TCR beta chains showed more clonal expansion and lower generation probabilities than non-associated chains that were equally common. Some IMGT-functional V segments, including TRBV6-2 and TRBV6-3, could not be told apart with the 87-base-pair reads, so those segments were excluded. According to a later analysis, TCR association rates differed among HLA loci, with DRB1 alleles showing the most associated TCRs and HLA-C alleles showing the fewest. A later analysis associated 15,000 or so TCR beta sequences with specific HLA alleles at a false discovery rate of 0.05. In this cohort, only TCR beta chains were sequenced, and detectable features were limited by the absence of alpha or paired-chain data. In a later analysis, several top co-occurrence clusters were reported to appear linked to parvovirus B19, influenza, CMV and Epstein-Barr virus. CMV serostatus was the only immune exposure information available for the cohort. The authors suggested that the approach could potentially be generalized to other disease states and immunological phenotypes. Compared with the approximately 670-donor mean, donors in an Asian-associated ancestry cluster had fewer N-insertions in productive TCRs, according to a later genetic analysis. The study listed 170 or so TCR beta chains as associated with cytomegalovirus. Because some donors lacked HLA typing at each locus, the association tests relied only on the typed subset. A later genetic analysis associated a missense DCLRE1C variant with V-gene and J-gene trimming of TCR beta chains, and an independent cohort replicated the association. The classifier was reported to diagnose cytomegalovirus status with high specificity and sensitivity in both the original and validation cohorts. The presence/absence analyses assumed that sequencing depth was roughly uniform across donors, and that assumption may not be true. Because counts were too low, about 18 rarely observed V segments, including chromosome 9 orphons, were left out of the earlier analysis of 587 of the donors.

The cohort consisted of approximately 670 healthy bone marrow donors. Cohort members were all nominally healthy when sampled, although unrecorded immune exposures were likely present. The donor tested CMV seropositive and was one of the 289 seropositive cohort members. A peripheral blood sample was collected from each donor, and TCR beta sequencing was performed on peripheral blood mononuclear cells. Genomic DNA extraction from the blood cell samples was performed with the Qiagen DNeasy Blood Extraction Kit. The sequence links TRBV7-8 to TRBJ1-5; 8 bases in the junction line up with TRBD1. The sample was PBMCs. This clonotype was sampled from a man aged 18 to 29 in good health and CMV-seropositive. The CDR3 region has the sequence CASSLQGATNQPQHF. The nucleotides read TGTGCCAGCAGCTTACAGGGGGCGACCAATCAGCCCCAGCATTTT.